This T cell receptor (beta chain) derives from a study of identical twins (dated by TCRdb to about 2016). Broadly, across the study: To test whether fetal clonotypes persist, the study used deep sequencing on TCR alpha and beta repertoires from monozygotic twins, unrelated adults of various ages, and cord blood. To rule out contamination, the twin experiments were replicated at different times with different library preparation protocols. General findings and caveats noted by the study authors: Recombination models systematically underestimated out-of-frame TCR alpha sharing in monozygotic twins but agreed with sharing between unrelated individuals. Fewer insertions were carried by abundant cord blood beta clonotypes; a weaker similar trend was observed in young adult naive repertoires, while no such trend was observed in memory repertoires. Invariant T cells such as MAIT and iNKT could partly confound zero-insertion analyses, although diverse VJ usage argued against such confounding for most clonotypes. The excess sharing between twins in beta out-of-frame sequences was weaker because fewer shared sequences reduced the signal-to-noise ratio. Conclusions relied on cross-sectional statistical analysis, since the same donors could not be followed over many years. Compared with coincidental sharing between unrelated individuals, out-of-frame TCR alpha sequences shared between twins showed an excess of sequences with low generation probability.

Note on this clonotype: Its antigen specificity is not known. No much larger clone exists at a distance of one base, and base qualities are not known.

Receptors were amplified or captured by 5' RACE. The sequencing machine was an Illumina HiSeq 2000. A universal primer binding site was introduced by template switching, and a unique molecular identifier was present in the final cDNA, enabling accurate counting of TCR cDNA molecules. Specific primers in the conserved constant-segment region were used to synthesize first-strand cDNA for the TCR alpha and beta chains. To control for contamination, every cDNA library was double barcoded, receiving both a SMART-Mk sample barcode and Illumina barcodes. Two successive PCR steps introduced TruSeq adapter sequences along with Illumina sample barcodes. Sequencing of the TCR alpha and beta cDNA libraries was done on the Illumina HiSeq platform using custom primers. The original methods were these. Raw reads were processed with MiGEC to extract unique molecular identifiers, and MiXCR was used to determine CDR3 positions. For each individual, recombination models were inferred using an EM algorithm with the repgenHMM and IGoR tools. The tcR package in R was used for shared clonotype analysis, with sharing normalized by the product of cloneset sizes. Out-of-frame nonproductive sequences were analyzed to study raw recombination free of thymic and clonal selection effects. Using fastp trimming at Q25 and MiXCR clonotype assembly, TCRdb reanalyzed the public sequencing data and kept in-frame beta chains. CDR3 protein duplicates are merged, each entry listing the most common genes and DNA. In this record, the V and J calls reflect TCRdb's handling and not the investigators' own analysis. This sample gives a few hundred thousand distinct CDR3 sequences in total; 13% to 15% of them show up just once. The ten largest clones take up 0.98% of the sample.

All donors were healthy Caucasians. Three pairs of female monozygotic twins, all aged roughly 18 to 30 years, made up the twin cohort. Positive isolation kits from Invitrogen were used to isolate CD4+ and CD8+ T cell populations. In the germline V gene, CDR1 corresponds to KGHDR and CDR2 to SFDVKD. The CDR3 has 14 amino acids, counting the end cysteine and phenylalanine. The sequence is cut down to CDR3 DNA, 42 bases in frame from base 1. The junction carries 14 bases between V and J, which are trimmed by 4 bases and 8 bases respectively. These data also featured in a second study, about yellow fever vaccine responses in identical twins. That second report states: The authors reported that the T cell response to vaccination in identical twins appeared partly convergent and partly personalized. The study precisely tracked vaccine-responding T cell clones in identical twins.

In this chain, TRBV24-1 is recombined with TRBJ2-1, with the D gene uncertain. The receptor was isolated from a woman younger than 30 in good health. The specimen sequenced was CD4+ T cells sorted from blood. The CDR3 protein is CATSDTTSVHEQFF. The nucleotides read TGTGCCACCAGTGACACCACTTCAGTTCATGAGCAGTTCTTC.